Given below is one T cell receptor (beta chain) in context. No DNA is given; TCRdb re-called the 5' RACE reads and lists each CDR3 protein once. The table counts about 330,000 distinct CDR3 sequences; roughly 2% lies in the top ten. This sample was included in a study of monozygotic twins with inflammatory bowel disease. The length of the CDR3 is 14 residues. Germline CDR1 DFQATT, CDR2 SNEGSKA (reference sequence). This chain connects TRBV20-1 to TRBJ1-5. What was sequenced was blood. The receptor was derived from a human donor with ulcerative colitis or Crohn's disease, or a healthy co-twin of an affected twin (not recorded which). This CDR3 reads CSAPDASVNQPQHF.